Following are 13 T cell receptor beta chains from one sample sequenced in a study of CD8+ T cells in alopecia areata. Regarding treatment: oral pan-JAK inhibitor, 5-10 mg twice daily. Isolated RNA was reverse transcribed into cDNA used as the sequencing template. Generated by immunoSEQ multiplex PCR, the TCRdb table keeps only in-frame clones and is missing some. Of about 190,000 clones listed, roughly 64% are singletons. The sequenced sample was CD4+ T cells sorted from blood, obtained at week 4, from a patient treated with tofacitinib. The receptors were sampled from a human donor with alopecia areata.

The sample holds a few counts of this clone. The genes are TRBV4-1 and TRBJ1-5; no firm D call. This CDR3 has 15 residues. The V gene lost 1 base and the J gene lost 3 bases, with 10 bases spanning the gap. Germline lookup yields CDR1 MGHRA and CDR2 YSYEKL. The CDR3 spells CASSQGAAVNQPQHF. The DNA for the CDR3 is TGCGCCAGCAGCCAAGGGGCAGCCGTCAATCAGCCCCAGCATTTT.

The CDR3 protein is CSPRYEQYF. CDR3 nucleotide sequence: TGCAGCCCTCGGTACGAGCAGTACTTC. This chain connects TRBV29-1 to TRBJ2-7; D not certain. This CDR3 has 9 amino acids. Germline assignment: CDR1 SQVTM and CDR2 ANQGSEA. The ends were cut back, 8 bases at V and 4 bases at J, with 6 bases in the middle.

The chain is built from TRBV7-2 and TRBJ2-7; D remains ambiguous. The CDR3 is 13 residues long. Trimming pared 5 bases from V and 5 bases from J, leaving 13 bases between. Germline CDR1 SGHTA, CDR2 FQGNSA. The CDR3: CASSRPTDDEQYF. The CDR3 DNA follows: TGTGCCAGCAGCCGACCGACCGATGACGAGCAGTACTTC.

CDR3 in amino acids: CASSRDTNEQFF. CDR3 in DNA: TGTGCCTCCTCTCGGGACACCAATGAGCAGTTCTTC. The chain is built from TRBV10-3 and TRBJ2-1; TRBD1 might be the D (6 bases). Between the trimmed V and J ends, which lost 11 bases and 6 bases, there was a span of 14 bases. The CDR3 contains 12 residues. Germline V gene lookup returns CDR1 ENHRY and CDR2 SYGVKD.

The J gene is TRBJ2-7, the V gene TRBV29-1; TRBD1 agrees at 7 bases. This CDR3 is 14 amino acids long. Germline CDR1 and CDR2: SQVTM and ANQGSEA. J lost 0 bases, V lost 5 bases, and 7 bases had no gene match. CDR3 region: CSVSGTASSYEQYF. DNA for the CDR3: TGCAGCGTTTCCGGGACAGCGAGCTCCTACGAGCAGTACTTC.

This clone was counted between two and nine times. The rearrangement uses TRBV2 and TRBJ1-2, with D perhaps matching TRBD1 (5 bases). The CDR3 covers 16 residues. The germline gives CDR1 SNHLY, CDR2 FYNNEI. V dropped 1 base and J dropped 6 bases, with 18 bases sitting between them. Written as DNA, the CDR3 is TGTGCCAGCAGTGAAGAAGGTACACGTGGGGCGCATGGCTACACCTTC. Translation: CASSEEGTRGAHGYTF. Together with reference TRBV2 and TRBJ1-2, the CDR3 gives the full variable domain: EPEVTQTPSHQVTQMGQEVILRCVPISNHLYFYWYRQILGQKVEFLVSFYNNEISEKSEIFDDQFSVERPDGSNFTLKIRSTKLEDSAMYFCASSEEGTRGAHGYTFGSGTRLTVV.

V is TRBV2 and J is TRBJ1-2; D uncertain. V lost 1 base to trimming and J lost 5 bases, with 8 bases between them. Germline CDR1 reads SNHLY; CDR2 reads FYNNEI. The CDR3 loop spans 13 amino acids. This CDR3 is CASSEGAVYGYTF. The CDR3 DNA sequence: TGTGCCAGCAGTGAAGGGGCTGTGTATGGCTACACCTTC.

This clone showed up just a few times. This rearrangement joins TRBV25-1 to TRBJ1-1; 8 bases are a match to TRBD1. CDR3 size: 13 residues. J was trimmed by 8 bases and V by 4 bases; bases with no gene match: 6. Germline-derived CDR1 and CDR2 are MGHDK and SYGVNS. CDR3 protein: CASSGGTGLEAFF. The CDR3 nucleotides are TGTGCCAGCAGTGGGGGGACAGGACTCGAAGCTTTCTTT.

V is TRBV13 and J is TRBJ1-6; 7 bases align to TRBD1. V gave up 5 bases and J gave up 15 bases; unmatched junction bases: 13. Germline V CDR1 and CDR2: PRHDT, FYEKMQ (reference sequence). CDR3 length: 14 amino acids. The CDR3 region is CASSTSRQGRVLHF. The CDR3 bases are TGTGCCAGCAGCACCTCCCGACAGGGACGGGTCCTCCACTTT.

This clone is a singleton in its sample. The CDR3 bases are TGTGCCAGCAGCCAAGAGGCATGGACAGGGGACCGTAATTCACCCCTCCACTTT. Translating it yields CASSQEAWTGDRNSPLHF. The chain combines TRBV4-2 with TRBJ1-6, with 9 bases matching TRBD1. The junction had 9 bases not matched to a gene; V was cut back by 0 bases and J by 6 bases. Germline CDR1 is LGHNA and CDR2 is YNFKEQ. The CDR3 runs to 18 residues.

V is TRBV2 and J is TRBJ1-5; D is unresolved. This CDR3 contains 10 residues. Germline V gene sequence: CDR1 SNHLY, CDR2 FYNNEI. V gave up 6 bases and J gave up 7 bases, with 4 bases separating them. The CDR3 sequence is CASRVQPQHF. The CDR3 DNA reads TGTGCCAGCAGGGTACAGCCCCAGCATTTT.

The chain joins TRBV5-6 to TRBJ2-3, with 8 bases aligning to TRBD1. Trimming took 1 base from V and 4 from J; bases not matched to a gene: 5. CDR1 is SGHDT, CDR2 YYEEEE, per germline. The CDR3 spans 15 residues. In DNA form, the CDR3 reads TGTGCCAGCAGCTTGTCGGACAGGGACCCAGATACGCAGTATTTT. This gives the protein CASSLSDRDPDTQYF.

The chain employs TRBV7-2 and TRBJ2-5, with D possibly TRBD2 on 6 matching bases. The germline gives CDR1 SGHTA, CDR2 FQGNSA. Trimming took off 5 bases at V and 4 bases at J, with 14 bases between the two ends. The CDR3 totals 14 residues. The CDR3 loop is CASSVGTLGETQYF. The DNA of the CDR3 is TGTGCCAGCAGCGTCGGGACTCTCGGAGAGACCCAGTACTTC.